This note documents a single TCR beta chain sequence. These data originate in a study of shared clonotypes between healthy human individuals. Produced via immunoSEQ multiplex PCR; TCRdb's table is partial and in-frame only. The profile covers 950,000 to 1,300,000 clones, with about 76% appearing a single time and about 1.5% taken by the ten largest. Sample: memory CD4+ T cells sorted from blood. Subset reported: CD45RA-negative fraction. The origin of this receptor is a man between 18 and 29 years old in good health.

CDR3 bases: TGTGCCATCAGTGACATGACAGGGGGCATGACCCAGTACTTC. It translates to CAISDMTGGMTQYF. This chain uses TRBV10-3 with TRBJ2-5, with 10 nucleotides matching TRBD1. This CDR3 is 14 amino acids long. Unmatched junction bases numbered 5, after V lost 3 bases and J lost 7 bases. Germline assignment: CDR1 ENHRY and CDR2 SYGVKD.